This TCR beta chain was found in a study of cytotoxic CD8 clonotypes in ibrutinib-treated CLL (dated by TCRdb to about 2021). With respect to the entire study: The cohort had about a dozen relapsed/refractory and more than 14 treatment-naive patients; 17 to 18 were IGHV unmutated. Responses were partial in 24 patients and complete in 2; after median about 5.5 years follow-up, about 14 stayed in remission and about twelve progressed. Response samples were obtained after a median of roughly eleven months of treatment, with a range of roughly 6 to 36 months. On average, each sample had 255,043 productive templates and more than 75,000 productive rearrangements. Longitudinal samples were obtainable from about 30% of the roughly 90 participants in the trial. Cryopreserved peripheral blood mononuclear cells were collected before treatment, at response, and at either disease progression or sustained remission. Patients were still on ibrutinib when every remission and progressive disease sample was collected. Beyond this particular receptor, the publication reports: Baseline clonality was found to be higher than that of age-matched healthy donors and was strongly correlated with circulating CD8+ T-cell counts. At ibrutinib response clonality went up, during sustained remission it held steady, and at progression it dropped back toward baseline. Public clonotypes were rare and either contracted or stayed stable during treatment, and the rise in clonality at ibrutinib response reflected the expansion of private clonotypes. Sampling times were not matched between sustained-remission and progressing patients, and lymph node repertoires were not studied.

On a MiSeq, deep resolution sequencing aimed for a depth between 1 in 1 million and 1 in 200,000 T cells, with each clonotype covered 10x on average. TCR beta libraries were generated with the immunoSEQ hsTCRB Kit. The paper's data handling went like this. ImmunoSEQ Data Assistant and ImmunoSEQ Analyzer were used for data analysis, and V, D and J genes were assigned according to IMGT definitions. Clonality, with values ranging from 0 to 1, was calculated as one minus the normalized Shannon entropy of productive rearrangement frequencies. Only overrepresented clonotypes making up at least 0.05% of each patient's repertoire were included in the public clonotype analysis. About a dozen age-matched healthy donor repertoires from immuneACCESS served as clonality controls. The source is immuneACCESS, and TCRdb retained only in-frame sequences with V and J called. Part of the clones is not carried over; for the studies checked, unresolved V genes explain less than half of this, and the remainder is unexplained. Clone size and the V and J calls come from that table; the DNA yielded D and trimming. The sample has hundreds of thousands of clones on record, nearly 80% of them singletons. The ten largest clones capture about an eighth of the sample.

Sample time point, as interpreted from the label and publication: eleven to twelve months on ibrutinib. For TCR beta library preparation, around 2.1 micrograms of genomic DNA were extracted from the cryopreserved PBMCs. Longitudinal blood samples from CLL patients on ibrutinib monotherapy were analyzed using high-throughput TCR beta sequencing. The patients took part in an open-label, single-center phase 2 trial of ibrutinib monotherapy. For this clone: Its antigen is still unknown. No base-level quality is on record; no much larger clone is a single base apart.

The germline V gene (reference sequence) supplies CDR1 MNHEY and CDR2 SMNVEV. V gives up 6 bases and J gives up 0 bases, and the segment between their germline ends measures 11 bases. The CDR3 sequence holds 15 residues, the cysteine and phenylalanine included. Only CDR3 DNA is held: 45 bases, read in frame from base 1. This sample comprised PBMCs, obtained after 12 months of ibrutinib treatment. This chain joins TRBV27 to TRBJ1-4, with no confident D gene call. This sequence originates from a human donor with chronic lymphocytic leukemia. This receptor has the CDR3 CASRNRDATNEKLFF. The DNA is TGTGCCAGCAGGAACAGAGATGCAACTAATGAAAAACTGTTTTTT.